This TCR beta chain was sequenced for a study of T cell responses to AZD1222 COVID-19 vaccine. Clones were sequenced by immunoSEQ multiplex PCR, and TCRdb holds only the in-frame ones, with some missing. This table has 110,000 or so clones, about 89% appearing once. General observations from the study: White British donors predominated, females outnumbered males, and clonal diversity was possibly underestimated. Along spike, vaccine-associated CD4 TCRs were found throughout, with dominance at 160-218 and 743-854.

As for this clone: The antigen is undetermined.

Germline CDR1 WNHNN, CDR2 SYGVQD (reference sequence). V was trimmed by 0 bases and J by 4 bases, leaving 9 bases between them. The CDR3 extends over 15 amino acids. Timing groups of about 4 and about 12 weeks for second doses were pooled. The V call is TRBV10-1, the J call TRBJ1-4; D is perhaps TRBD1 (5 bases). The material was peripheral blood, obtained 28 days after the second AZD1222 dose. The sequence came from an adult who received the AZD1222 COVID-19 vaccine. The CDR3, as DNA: TGCGCCAGCAGTGAGTCGAGGGGAATTAATGAAAAACTGTTTTTT. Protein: CASSESRGINEKLFF.